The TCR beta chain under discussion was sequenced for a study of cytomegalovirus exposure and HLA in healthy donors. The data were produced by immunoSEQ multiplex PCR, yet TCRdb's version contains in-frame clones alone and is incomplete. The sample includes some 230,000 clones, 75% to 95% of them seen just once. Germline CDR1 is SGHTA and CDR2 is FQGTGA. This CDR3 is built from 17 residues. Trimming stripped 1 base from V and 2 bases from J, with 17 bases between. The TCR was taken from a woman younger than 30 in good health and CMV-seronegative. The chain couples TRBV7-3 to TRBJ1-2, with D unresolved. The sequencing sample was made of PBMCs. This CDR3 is CASSLSRVALPNYGYTF. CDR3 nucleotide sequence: TGTGCCAGCAGCTTAAGCCGGGTCGCGTTACCAAACTATGGCTACACCTTC.